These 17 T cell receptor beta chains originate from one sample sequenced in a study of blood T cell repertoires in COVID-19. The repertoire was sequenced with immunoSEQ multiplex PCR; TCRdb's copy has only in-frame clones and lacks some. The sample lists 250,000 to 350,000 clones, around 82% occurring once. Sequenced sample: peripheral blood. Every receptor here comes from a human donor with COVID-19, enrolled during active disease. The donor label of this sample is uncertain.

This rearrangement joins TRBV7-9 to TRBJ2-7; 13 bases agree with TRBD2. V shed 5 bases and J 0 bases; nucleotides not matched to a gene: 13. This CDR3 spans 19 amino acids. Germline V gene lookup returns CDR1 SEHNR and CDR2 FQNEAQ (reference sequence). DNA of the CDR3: TGTGCCAGCAGCGGAGGGACTAGCGGGATTTTTGCCGACTCCTACGAGCAGTACTTC. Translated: CASSGGTSGIFADSYEQYF.

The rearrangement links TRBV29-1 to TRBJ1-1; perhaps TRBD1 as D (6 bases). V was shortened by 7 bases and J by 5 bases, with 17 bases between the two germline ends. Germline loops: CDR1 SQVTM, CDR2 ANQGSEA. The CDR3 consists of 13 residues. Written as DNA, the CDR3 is TGCAGCGCGTCCCAGGGGAGAATAACTGAAGCTTTCTTT. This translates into CSASQGRITEAFF.

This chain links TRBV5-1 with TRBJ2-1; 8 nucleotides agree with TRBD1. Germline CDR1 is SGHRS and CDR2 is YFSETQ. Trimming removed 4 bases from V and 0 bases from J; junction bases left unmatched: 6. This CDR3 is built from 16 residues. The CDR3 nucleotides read TGCGCCAGCAGCCCCGGACAGGGTTCCTCCTACAATGAGCAGTTCTTC. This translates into CASSPGQGSSYNEQFF.

DNA of the CDR3: TGCGCCAGCAGCACCTCAGGAGGCTCTGGAAACACCATATATTTT. Protein product: CASSTSGGSGNTIYF. The chain carries TRBV5-1 and TRBJ1-3; D is undetermined. The V and J ends lost 4 bases and 0 bases respectively, with 11 bases between them. Germline assignment: CDR1 SGHRS and CDR2 YFSETQ. This CDR3 is 15 amino acids long.

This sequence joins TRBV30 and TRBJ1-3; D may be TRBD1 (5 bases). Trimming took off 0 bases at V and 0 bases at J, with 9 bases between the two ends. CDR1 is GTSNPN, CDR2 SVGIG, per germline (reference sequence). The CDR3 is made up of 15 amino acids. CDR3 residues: CAWSVDSYSGNTIYF. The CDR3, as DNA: TGTGCCTGGAGTGTTGACAGTTACTCTGGAAACACCATATATTTT.

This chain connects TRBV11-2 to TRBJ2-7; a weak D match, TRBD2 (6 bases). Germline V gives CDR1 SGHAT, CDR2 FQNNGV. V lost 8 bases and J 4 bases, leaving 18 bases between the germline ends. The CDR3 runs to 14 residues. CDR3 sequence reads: CASRGGSSMYEQYF. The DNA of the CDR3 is TGTGCCAGCCGTGGGGGGTCCTCCATGTACGAGCAGTACTTC.

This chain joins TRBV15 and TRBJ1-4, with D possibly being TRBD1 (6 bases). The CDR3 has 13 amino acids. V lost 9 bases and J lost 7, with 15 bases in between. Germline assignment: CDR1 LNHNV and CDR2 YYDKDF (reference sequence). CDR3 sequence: CATGTPLGEKLFF. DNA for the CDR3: TGTGCCACAGGGACACCTCTGGGTGAAAAACTGTTTTTT.

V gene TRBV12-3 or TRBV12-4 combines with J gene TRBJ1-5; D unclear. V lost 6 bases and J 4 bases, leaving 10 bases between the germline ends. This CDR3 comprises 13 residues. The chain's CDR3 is CASSISQNQPQHF. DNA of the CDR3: TGTGCCAGCAGCATCAGTCAAAATCAGCCCCAGCATTTT.

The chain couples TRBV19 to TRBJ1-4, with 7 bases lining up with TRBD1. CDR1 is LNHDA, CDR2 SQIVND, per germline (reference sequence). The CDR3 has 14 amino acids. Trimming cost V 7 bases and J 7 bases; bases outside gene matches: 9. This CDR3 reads CASKIDRAGEKLFF. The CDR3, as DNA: TGTGCCAGTAAAATCGACAGGGCAGGTGAAAAACTGTTTTTT.

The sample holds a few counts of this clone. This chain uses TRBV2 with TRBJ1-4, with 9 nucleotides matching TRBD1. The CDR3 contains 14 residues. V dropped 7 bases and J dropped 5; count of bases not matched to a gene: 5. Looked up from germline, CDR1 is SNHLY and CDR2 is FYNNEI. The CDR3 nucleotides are TGTGCCAGCACTCGACAGGGGGGAAATGAAAAACTGTTTTTT. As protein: CASTRQGGNEKLFF. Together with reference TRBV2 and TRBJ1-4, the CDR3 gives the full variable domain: EPEVTQTPSHQVTQMGQEVILRCVPISNHLYFYWYRQILGQKVEFLVSFYNNEISEKSEIFDDQFSVERPDGSNFTLKIRSTKLEDSAMYFCASTRQGGNEKLFFGSGTQLSVL.

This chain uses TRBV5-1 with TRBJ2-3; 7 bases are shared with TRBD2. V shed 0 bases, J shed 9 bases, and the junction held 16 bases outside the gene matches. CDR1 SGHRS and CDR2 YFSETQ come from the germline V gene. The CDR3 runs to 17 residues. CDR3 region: CASSLEGSGSPPGTQYF. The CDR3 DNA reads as TGCGCCAGCAGCTTGGAAGGTAGCGGGTCCCCGCCGGGCACGCAGTATTTT.

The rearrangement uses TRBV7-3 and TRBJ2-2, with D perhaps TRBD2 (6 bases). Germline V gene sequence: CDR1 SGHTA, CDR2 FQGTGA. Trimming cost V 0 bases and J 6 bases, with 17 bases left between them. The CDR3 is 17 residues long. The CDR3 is CASSLTGGASRSGELFF. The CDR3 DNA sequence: TGTGCCAGCAGCTTAACCGGAGGGGCTAGCCGGTCCGGGGAGCTGTTTTTT.

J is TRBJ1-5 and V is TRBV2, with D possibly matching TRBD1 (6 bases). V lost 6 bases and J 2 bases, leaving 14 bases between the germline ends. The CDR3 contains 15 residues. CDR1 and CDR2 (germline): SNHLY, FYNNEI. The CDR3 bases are TGTGCCAGCAGGGCACGGGAGGGGGGCAATCAGCCCCAGCATTTT. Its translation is CASRAREGGNQPQHF.

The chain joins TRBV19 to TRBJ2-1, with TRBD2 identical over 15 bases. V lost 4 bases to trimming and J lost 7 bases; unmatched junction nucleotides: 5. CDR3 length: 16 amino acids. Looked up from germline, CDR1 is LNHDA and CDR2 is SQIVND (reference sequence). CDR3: CASSRRTSGRENEQFF. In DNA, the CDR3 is TGTGCCAGTAGTAGACGGACTAGCGGGAGGGAGAATGAGCAGTTCTTC.

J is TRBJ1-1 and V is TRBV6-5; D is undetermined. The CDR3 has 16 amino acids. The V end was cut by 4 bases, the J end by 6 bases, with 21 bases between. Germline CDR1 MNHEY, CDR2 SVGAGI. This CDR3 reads CASSSQTLAVGSEAFF. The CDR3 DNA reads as TGTGCCAGCAGTTCCCAGACCTTAGCGGTGGGGTCTGAAGCTTTCTTT.

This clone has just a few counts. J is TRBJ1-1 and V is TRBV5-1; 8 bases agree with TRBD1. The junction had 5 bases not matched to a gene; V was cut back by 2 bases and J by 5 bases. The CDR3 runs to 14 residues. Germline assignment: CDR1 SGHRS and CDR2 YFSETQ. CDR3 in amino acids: CASSFQGARTEAFF. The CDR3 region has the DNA TGCGCCAGCAGCTTCCAGGGGGCGCGAACTGAAGCTTTCTTT.

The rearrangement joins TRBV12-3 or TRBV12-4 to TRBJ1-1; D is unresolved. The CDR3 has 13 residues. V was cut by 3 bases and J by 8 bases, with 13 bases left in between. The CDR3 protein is CASSFQTGVEAFF. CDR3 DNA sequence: TGTGCCAGCAGTTTCCAGACCGGGGTGGAAGCTTTCTTT.